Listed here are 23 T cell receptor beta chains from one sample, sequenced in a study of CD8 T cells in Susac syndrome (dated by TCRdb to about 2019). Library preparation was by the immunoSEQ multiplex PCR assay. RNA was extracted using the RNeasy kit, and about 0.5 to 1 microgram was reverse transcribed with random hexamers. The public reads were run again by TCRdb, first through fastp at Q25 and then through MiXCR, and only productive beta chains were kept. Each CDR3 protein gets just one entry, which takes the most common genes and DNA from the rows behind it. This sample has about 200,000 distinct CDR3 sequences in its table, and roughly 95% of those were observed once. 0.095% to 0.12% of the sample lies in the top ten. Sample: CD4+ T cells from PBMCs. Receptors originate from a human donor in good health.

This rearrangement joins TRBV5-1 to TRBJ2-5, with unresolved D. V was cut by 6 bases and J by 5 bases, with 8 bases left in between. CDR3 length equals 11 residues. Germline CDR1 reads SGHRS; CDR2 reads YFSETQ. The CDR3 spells CASKLGETQYF. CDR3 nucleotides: TGCGCCAGCAAATTAGGCGAGACCCAGTACTTC.

The CDR3 nucleotides read TGTGCCAGCACACCCAGCGGGAGGATCACTGAGCAGTTCTTC. Its translation: CASTPSGRITEQFF. V usage is TRBV14 and J usage is TRBJ2-1; the match to TRBD2 covers 9 bases. This CDR3 is 14 amino acids long. Germline values: CDR1 SGHDN, CDR2 FVKESK. V was pared by 7 bases and J by 9 bases, with 10 bases of the junction left unmatched.

DNA for the CDR3: TGCAGCGGGTACAGGGGGCGATACACTGAAGCTTTCTTT. Its protein is CSGYRGRYTEAFF. V gene TRBV29-1 combines with J gene TRBJ1-1; TRBD1 aligns across 9 bases. V dropped 7 bases and J dropped 3; count of bases not matched to a gene: 6. The CDR3 has 13 amino acids. CDR1 and CDR2 from the germline V gene are SQVTM and ANQGSEA. Looking up the rest from reference TRBV29-1 and TRBJ1-1 gives the full variable domain: SAVISQKPSRDICQRGTSLTIQCQVDSQVTMMFWYRQQPGQSLTLIATANQGSEATYESGFVIDKFPISRPNLTFSTLTVSNMSPEDSSIYLCSGYRGRYTEAFFGQGTRLTVV.

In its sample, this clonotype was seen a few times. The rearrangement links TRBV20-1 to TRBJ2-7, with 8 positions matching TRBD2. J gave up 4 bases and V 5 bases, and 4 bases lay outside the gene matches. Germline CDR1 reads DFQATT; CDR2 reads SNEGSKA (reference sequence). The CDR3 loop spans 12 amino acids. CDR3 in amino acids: CSARGGSYEQYF. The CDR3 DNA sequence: TGCAGTGCTCGCGGGGGGAGTTACGAGCAGTACTTC.

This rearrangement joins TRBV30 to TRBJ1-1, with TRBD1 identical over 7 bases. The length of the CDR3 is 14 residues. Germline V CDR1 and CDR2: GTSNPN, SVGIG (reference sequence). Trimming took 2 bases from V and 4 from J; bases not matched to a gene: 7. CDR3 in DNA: TGTGCCTGGAGTCTCACAGGGGCCTCCACTGAAGCTTTCTTT. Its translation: CAWSLTGASTEAFF.

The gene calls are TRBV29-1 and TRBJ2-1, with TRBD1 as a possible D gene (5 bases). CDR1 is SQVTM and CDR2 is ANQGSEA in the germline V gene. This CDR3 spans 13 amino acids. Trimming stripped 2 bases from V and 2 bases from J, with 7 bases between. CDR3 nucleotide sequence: TGCAGCGTTGAACAGGGCACCTACAATGAGCAGTTCTTC. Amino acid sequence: CSVEQGTYNEQFF.

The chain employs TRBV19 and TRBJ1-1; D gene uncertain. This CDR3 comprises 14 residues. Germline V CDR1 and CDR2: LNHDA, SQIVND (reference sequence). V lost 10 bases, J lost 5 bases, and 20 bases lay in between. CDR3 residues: CATSTAGRGTEAFF. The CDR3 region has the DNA TGTGCCACCTCGACGGCGGGAAGAGGGACTGAAGCTTTCTTT.

The CDR3 protein is CSVDRDLTSTDTQYF. DNA for the CDR3: TGCAGCGTTGACCGCGACTTAACTAGCACAGATACGCAGTATTTT. This rearrangement joins TRBV29-1 to TRBJ2-3; D uncertain. Germline V CDR1 and CDR2: SQVTM, ANQGSEA. The CDR3 runs 15 residues. Trimming cost V 3 bases and J 0 bases, with 13 bases left between them.

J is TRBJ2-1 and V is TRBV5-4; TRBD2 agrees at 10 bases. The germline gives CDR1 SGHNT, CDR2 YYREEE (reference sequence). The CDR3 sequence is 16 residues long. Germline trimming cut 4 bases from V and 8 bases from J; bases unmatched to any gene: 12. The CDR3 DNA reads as TGTGCCAGCAGCGGGAAAGCGGGAGGGCCGGGGCATGAGCAGTTCTTC. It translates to CASSGKAGGPGHEQFF.

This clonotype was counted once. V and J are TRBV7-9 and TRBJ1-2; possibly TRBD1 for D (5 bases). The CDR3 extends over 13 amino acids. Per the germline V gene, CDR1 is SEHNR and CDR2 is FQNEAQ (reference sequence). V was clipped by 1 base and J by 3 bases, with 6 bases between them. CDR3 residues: CASSLGQYYGYTF. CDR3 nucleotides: TGTGCCAGCAGCTTAGGACAGTACTATGGCTACACCTTC.

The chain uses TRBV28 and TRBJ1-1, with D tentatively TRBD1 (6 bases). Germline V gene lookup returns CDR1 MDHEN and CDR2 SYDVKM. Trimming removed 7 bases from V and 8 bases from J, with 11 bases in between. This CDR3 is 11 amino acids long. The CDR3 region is CASIQGTEAFF. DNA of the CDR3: TGTGCCAGCATTCAGGGGACCGAAGCTTTCTTT.

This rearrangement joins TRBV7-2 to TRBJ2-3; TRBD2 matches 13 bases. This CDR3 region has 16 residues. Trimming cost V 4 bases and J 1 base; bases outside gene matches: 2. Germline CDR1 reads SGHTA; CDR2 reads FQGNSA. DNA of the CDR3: TGTGCCAGCAGCTCCGGGACTAGCGGGGGCACAGATACGCAGTATTTT. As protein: CASSSGTSGGTDTQYF.

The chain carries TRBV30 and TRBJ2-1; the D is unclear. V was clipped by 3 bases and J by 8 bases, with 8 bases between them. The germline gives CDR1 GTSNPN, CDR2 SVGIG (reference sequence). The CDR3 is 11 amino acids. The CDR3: CAWSYSDEQFF. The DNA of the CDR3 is TGTGCCTGGAGCTATTCGGATGAGCAGTTCTTC.

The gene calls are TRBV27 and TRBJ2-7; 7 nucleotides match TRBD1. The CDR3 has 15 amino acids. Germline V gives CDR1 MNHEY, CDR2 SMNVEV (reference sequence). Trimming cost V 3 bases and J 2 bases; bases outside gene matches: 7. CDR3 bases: TGTGCCAGCAGTTTTGGCCAGGGGGTGGCCTACGAGCAGTACGTC. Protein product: CASSFGQGVAYEQYV.

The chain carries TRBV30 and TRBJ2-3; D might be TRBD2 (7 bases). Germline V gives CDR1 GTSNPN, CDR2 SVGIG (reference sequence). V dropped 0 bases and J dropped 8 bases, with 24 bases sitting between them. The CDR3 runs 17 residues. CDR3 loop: CAWSVLGRSGIGGTQYF. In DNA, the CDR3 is TGTGCCTGGAGTGTTCTAGGCCGAAGCGGGATAGGGGGTACGCAGTATTTT. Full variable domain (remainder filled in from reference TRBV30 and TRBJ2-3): SQTIHQWPATLVQPVGSPLSLECTVEGTSNPNLYWYRQAAGRGLQLLFYSVGIGQISSEVPQNLSASRPQDRQFILSSKKLLLSDSGFYLCAWSVLGRSGIGGTQYFGPGTRLTVL.

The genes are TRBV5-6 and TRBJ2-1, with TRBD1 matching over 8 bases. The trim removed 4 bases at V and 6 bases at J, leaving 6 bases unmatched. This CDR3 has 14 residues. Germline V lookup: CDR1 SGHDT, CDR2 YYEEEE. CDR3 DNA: TGTGCCAGCAGCCGCGGACAGGGTCGCAATGAGCAGTTCTTC. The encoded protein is CASSRGQGRNEQFF. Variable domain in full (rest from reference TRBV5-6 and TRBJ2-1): DAGVTQSPTHLIKTRGQQVTLRCSPKSGHDTVSWYQQALGQGPQFIFQYYEEEERQRGNFPDRFSGHQFPNYSSELNVNALLLGDSALYLCASSRGQGRNEQFFGPGTRLTVL.

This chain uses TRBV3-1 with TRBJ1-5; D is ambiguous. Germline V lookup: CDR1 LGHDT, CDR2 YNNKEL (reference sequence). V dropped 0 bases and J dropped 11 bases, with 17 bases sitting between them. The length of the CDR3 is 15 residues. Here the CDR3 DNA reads TGTGCCAGCAGCCAAGACCACCCTTCTCGCGGGGCCCAGCATTTT. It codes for CASSQDHPSRGAQHF.

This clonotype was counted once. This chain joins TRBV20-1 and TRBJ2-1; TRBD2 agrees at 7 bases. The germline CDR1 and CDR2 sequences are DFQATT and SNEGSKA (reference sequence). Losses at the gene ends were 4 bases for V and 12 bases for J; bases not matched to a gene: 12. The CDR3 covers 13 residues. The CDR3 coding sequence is TGCAGTGCTACAGGACTAGTCGAGTATTCGCAGTTCTTC. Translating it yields CSATGLVEYSQFF.

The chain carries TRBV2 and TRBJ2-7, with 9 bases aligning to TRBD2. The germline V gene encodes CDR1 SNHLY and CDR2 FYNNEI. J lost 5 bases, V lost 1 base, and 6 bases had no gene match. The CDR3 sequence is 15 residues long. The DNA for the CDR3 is TGTGCCAGCAGTGAAGGGGCAGCGGGGGGCCACGAGCAGTACTTC. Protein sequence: CASSEGAAGGHEQYF.

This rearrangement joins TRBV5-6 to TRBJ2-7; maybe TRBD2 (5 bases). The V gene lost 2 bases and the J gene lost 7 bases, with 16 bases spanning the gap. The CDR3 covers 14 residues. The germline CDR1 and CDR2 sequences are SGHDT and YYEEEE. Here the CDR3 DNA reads TGTGCCAGCAGCTTCATGAGGGATGGTGTGGAGCAGTACGTC. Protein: CASSFMRDGVEQYV.

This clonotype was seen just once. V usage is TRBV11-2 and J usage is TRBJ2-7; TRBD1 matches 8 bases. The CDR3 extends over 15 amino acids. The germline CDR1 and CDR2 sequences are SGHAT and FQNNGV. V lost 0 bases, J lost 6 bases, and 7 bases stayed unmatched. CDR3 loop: CASSLDWTGSGEQYF. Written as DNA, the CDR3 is TGTGCCAGCAGCTTAGATTGGACAGGGTCGGGCGAGCAGTACTTC.

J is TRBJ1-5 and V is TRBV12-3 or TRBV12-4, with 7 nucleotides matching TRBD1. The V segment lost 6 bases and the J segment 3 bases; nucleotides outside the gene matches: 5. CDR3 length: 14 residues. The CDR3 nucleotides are TGTGCCAGCAGCCCAGACAGGGACAATCAGCCCCAGCATTTT. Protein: CASSPDRDNQPQHF.

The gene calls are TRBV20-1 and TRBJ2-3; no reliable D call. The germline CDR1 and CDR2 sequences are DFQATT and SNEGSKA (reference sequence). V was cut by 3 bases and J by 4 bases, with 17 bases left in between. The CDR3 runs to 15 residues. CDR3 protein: CSASRSLDAADTQYF. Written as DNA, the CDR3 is TGCAGTGCTAGCCGAAGCCTGGACGCCGCAGATACGCAGTATTTT.